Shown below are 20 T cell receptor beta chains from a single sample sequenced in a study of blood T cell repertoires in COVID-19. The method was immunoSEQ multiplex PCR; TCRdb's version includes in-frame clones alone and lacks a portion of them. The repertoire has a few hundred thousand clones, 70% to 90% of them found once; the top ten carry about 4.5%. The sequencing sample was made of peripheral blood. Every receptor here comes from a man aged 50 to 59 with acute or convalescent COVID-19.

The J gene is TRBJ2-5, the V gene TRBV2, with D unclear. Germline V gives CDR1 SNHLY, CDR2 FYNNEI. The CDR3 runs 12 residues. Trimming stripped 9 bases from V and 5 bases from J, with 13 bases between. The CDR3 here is CARGPIEETQYF. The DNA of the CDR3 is TGTGCCAGGGGCCCAATTGAGGAGACCCAGTACTTC.

DNA for the CDR3: TGTGCCAGCAGGGACAGGAAACAATACGGCTACACCTTC. It specifies CASRDRKQYGYTF. This rearrangement joins TRBV2 to TRBJ1-2; 7 bases map to TRBD1. The CDR3 length is 13 residues. V shed 6 bases and J 8 bases; nucleotides not matched to a gene: 9. Germline assignment: CDR1 SNHLY and CDR2 FYNNEI. Full variable domain (rest looked up from reference TRBV2 and TRBJ1-2): EPEVTQTPSHQVTQMGQEVILRCVPISNHLYFYWYRQILGQKVEFLVSFYNNEISEKSEIFDDQFSVERPDGSNFTLKIRSTKLEDSAMYFCASRDRKQYGYTFGSGTRLTVV.

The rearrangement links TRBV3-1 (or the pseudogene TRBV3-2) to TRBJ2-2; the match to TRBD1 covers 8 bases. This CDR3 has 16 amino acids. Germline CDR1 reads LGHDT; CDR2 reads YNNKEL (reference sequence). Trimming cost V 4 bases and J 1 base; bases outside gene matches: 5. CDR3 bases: TGTGCCAGCAGCCCGGCGGGACAGGAGAACACCGGGGAGCTGTTTTTT. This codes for CASSPAGQENTGELFF.

CDR3 nucleotide sequence: TGTGCCAGCAGCCCCGCAGGGGGCCAAGAGACCCAGTACTTC. It yields the protein CASSPAGGQETQYF. This sequence joins TRBV13 and TRBJ2-5; the match to TRBD1 covers 7 bases. V gave up 5 bases and J gave up 1 base; unmatched junction bases: 4. The CDR3 extends over 14 amino acids. Germline CDR1 and CDR2: PRHDT and FYEKMQ (reference sequence).

This CDR3 is CASSQGTGPPSPLHF. The CDR3 DNA follows: TGTGCCAGCAGCCAAGGGACAGGACCCCCTTCACCCCTCCACTTT. The V call is TRBV5-5, the J call TRBJ1-6; TRBD1 matches at 8 bases. Germline assignment: CDR1 SGHKS and CDR2 YYEKEE (reference sequence). The CDR3 covers 15 residues. V trimming: 4 bases; J trimming: 9 bases; junction bases outside the gene matches: 9.

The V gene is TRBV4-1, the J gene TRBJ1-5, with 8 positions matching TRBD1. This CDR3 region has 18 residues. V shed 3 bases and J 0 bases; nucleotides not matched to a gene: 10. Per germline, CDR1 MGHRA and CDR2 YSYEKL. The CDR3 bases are TGCGCCAGCAGCCATGGGCAGGGGGCAGGGTATAGCAATCAGCCCCAGCATTTT. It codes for CASSHGQGAGYSNQPQHF.

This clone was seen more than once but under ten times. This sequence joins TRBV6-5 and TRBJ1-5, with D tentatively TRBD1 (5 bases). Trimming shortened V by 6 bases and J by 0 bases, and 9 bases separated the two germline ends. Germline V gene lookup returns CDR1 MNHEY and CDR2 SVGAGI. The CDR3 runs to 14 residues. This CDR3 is CASSPGISNQPQHF. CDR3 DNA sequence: TGTGCCAGCAGCCCAGGGATTAGCAATCAGCCCCAGCATTTT.

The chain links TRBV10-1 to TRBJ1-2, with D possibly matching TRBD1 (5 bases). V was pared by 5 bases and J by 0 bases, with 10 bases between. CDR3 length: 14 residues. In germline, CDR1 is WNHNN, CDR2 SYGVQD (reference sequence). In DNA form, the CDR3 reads TGCGCCAGCAGTTCAGGGATCTCTAACTATGGCTACACCTTC. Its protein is CASSSGISNYGYTF.

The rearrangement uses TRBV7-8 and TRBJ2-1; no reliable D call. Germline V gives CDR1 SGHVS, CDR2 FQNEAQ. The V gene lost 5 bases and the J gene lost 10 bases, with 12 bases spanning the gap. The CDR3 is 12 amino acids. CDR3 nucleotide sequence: TGTGCCAGCAGCCCCGCCCTCGGGGAGCAGTTCTTC. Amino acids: CASSPALGEQFF.

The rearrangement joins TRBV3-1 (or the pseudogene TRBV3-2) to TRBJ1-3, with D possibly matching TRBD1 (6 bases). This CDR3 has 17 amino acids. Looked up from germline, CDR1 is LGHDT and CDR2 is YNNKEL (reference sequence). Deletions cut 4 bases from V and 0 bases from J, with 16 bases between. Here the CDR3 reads CASSPRTAMSSGNTIYF. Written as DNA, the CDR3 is TGTGCCAGCAGCCCCCGGACAGCCATGAGCTCTGGAAACACCATATATTTT.

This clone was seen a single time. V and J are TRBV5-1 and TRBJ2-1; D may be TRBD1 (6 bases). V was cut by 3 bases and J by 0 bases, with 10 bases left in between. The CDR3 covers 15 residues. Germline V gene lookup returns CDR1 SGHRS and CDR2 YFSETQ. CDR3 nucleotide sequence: TGCGCCAGCAGCTGGAAAGGGGGCTCCTACAATGAGCAGTTCTTC. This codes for CASSWKGGSYNEQFF.

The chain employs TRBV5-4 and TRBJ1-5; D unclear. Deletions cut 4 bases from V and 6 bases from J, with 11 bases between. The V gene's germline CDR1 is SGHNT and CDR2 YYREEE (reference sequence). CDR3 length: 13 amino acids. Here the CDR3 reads CASSADPGQPQHF. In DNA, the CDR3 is TGTGCCAGCAGCGCGGATCCCGGTCAGCCCCAGCATTTT.

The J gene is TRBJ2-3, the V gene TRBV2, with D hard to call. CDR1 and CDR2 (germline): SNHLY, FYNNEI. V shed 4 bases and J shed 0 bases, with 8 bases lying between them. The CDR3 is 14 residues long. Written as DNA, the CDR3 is TGTGCCAGCAGTGTTGGCCCTAGCACAGATACGCAGTATTTT. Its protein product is CASSVGPSTDTQYF.

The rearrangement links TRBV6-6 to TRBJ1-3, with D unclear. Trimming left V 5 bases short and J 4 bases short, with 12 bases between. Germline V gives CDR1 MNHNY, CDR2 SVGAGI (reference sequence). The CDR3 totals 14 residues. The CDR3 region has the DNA TGTGCCAGCAGTCCCTCGGGGAGGGGAAACACCATATATTTT. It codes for CASSPSGRGNTIYF.

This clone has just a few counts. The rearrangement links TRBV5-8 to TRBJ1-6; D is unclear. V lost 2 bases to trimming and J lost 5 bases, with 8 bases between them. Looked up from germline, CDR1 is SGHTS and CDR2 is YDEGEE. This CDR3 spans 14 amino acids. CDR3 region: CASSFTADNSPLHF. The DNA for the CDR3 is TGTGCCAGCAGCTTTACGGCGGATAATTCACCCCTCCACTTT.

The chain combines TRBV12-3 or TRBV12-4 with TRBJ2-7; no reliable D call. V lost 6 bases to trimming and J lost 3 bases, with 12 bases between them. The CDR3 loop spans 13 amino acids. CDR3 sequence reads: CASRHLYSYEQYF. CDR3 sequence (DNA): TGTGCCAGCAGGCATCTTTACAGCTACGAGCAGTACTTC.

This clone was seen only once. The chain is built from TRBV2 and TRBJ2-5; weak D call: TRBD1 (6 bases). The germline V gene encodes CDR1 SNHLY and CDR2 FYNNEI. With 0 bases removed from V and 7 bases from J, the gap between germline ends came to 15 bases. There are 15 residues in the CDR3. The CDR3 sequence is CASSEAVRAGATQYF. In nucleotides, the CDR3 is TGTGCCAGCAGTGAAGCGGTTCGGGCAGGGGCGACCCAGTACTTC. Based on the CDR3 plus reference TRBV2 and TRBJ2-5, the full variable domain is EPEVTQTPSHQVTQMGQEVILRCVPISNHLYFYWYRQILGQKVEFLVSFYNNEISEKSEIFDDQFSVERPDGSNFTLKIRSTKLEDSAMYFCASSEAVRAGATQYFGPGTRLLVL.

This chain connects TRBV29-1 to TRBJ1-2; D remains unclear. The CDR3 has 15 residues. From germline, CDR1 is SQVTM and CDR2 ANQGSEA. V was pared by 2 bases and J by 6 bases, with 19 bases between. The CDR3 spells CSVETPSRGSHGYTF. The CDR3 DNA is TGCAGCGTTGAAACCCCAAGCCGGGGAAGCCATGGCTACACCTTC. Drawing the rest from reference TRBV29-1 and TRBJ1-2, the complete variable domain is SAVISQKPSRDICQRGTSLTIQCQVDSQVTMMFWYRQQPGQSLTLIATANQGSEATYESGFVIDKFPISRPNLTFSTLTVSNMSPEDSSIYLCSVETPSRGSHGYTFGSGTRLTVV.

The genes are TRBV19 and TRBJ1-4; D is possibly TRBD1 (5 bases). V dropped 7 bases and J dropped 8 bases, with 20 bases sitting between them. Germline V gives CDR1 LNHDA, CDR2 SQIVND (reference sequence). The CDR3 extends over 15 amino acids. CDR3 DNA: TGTGCCAGTAAAACCCCCGACAGCACTTGGGAAAAACTGTTTTTT. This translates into CASKTPDSTWEKLFF.

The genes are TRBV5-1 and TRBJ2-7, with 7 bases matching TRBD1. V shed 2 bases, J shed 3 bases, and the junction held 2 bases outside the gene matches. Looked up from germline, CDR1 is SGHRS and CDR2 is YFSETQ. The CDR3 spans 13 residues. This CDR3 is CASSLNRGYEQYF. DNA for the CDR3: TGCGCCAGCAGCTTAAACAGGGGCTACGAGCAGTACTTC.